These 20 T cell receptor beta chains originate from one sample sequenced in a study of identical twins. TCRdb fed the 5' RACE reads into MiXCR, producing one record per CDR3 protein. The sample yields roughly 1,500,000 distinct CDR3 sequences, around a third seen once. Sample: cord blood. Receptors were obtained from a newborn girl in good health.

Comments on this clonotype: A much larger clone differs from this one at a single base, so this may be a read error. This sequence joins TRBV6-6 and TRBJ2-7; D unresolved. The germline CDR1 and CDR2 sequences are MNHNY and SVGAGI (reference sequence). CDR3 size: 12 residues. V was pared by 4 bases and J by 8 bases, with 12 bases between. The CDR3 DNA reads TGTGCCAGCAGTTCGTCAGAATCTAAGCAGTACTTC. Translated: CASSSSESKQYF.

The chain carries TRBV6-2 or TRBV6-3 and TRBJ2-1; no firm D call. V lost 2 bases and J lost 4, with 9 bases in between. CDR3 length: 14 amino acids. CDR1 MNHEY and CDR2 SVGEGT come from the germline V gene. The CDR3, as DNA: TGTGCCAGCAGTTACGTAACCACATACAATGAGCAGTTCTTC. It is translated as CASSYVTTYNEQFF.

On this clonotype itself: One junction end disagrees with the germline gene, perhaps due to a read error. CDR3 DNA: TGTGCTAGCAGCTTAGACTCGTCGGCTGGCGAGCAGTTCTTC. Translating it yields CASSLDSSAGEQFF. The chain recombines TRBV7-7 with TRBJ2-1; the D is unclear. In germline, CDR1 is SSHAT, CDR2 FNYEAQ (reference sequence). This CDR3 spans 14 amino acids. Variable domain in full (rest from reference TRBV7-7 and TRBJ2-1): GAGVSQSPRYKVTKRGQDVTLRCDPISSHATLYWYQQALGQGPEFLTYFNYEAQPDKSGLPSDRFSAERPEGSISTLTIQRTEQRDSAMYRCASSLDSSAGEQFFGPGTRLTVL.

CDR3 in DNA: TGCAGTTCTATCCAGGGGGTAGGGGGGCAAAACACTGAAGCTTTCTTT. Translated, it gives CSSIQGVGGQNTEAFF. The chain links TRBV20-1 to TRBJ1-1; 7 positions agree with TRBD1. Germline loops: CDR1 DFQATT, CDR2 SNEGSKA (reference sequence). The CDR3 runs 16 residues. The V and J ends lost 8 bases and 2 bases, in that order; junction bases with no gene match: 17.

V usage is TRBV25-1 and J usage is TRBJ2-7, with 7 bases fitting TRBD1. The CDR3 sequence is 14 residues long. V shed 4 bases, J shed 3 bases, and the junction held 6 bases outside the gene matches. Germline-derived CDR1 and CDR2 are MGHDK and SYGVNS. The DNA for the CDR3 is TGTGCCAGCAGTGCCAGGGGACAGCACTACGAGCAGTACTTC. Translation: CASSARGQHYEQYF.

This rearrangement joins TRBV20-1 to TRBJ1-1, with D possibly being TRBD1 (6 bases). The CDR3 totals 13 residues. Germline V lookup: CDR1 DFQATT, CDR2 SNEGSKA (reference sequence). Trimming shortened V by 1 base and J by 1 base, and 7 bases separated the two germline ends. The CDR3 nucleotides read TGCAGTGCTAGAGTGGGGGCGAACACTGAAGCTTTCTTT. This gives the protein CSARVGANTEAFF.

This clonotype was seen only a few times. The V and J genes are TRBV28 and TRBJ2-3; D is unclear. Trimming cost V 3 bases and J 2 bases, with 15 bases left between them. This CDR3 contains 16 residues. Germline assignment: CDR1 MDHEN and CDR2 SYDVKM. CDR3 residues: CASSFSLWESTDTQYF. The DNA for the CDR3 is TGTGCCAGCAGTTTTAGTCTTTGGGAATCCACAGATACGCAGTATTTT.

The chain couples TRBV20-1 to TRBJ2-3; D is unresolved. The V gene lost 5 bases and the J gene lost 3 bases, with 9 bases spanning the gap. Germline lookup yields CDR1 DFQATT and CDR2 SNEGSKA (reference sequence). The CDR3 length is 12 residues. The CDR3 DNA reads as TGCAGTGCTCCGGAGTTTACAGATACGCAGTATTTT. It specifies CSAPEFTDTQYF.

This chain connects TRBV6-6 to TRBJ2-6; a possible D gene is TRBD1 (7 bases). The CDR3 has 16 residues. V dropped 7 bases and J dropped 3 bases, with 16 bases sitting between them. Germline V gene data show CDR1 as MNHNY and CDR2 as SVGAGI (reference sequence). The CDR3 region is CASTPPGGYGANVLTF. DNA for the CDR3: TGTGCCAGCACTCCTCCAGGGGGGTATGGGGCCAACGTCCTGACTTTC.

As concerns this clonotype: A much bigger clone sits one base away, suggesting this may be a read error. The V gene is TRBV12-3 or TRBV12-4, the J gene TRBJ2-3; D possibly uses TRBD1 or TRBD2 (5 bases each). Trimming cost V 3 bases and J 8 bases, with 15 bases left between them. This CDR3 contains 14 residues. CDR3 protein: CASSFFGAPGTQYF. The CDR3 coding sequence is TGTGCCAGCAGTTTCTTCGGGGCCCCAGGTACGCAGTATTTT.

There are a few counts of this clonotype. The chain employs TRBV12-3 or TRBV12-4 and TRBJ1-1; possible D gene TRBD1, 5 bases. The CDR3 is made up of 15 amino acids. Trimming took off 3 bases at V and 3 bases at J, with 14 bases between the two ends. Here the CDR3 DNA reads TGTGCCAGCAGTTTGGTAAGATGGGGGTACACTGAAGCTTTCTTT. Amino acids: CASSLVRWGYTEAFF.

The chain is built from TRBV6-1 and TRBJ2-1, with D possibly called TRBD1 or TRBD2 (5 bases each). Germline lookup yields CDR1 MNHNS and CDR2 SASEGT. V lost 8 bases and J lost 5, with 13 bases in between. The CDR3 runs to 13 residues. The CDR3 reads CASSHGAHNEQFF. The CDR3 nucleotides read TGTGCCAGCTCGCACGGGGCCCACAATGAGCAGTTCTTC.

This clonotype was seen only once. DNA for the CDR3: TGCAGTGCTAGAGCCGAGGCCAATCAGCCCCAGCATTTT. As protein: CSARAEANQPQHF. The chain is built from TRBV20-1 and TRBJ1-5, with D hard to call. This CDR3 contains 13 residues. Trimming cost V 1 base and J 3 bases, with 7 bases left between them. Germline-derived CDR1 and CDR2 are DFQATT and SNEGSKA (reference sequence).

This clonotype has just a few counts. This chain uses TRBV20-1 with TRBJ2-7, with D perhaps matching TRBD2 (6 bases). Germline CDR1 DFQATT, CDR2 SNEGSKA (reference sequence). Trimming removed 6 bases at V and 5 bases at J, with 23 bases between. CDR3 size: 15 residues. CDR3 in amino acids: CSATKGGGLTNEQYF. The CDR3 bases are TGCAGTGCCACCAAAGGTGGAGGGTTGACTAACGAGCAGTACTTC.

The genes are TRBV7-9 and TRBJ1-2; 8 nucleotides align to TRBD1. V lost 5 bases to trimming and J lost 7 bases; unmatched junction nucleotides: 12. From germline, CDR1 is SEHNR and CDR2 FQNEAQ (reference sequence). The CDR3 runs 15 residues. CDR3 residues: CASSPTQTGAVGYTF. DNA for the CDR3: TGTGCCAGCAGCCCCACCCAGACAGGGGCGGTTGGCTACACCTTC.

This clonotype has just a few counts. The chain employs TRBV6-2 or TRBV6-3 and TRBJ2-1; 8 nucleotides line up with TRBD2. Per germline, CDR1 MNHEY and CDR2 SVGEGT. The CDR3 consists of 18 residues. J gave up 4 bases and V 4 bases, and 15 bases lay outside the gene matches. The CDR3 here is CASSLGSSGTWGYNEQFF. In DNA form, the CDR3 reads TGTGCCAGCAGTTTAGGTAGTAGCGGGACATGGGGATACAATGAGCAGTTCTTC.

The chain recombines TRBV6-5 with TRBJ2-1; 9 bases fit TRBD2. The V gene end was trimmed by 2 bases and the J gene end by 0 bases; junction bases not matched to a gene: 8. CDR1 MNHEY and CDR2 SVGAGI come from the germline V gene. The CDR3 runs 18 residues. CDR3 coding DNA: TGTGCCAGCAGTTACGGGACTAGCCCCTTCAGCTCCTACAATGAGCAGTTCTTC. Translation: CASSYGTSPFSSYNEQFF.

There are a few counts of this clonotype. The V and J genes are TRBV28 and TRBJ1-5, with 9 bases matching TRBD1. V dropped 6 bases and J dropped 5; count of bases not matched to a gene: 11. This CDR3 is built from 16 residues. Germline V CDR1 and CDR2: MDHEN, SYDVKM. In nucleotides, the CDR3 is TGTGCCAGCAGCCACCCGTGGGGACAGGGCTATCAGCCCCAGCATTTT. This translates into CASSHPWGQGYQPQHF.

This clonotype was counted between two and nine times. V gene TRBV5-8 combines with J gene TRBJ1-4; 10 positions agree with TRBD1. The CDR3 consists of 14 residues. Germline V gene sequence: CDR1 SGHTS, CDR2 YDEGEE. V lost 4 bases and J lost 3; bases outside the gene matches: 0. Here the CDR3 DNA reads TGTGCCAGCAGCGGACAGGGGGCTAATGAAAAACTGTTTTTT. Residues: CASSGQGANEKLFF.

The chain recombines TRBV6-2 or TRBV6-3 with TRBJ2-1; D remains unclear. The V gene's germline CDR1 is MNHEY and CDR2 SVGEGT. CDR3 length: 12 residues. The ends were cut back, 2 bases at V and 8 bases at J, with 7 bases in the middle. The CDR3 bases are TGTGCCAGCAGTTACCTGGGTGATGAGCAGTTCTTC. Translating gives CASSYLGDEQFF.